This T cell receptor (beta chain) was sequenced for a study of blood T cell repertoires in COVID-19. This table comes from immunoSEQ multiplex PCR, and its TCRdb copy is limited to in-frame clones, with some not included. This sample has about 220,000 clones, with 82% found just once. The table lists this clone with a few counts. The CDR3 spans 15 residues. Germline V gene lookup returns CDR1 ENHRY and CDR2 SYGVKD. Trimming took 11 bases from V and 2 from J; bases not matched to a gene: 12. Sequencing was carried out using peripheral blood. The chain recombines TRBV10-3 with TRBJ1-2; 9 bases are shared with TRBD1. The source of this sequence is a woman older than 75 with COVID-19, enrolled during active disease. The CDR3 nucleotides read TGTGCCTCCGCATTAGGGGGACAGGGAAACTATGGCTACACCTTC. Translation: CASALGGQGNYGYTF.